These 18 T cell receptor beta chains share one sample of origin, sequenced in a study of cytomegalovirus exposure and HLA in healthy donors (dated by TCRdb to 2016 to 2017). The library was built by means of the immunoSEQ multiplex PCR assay. The multiplex PCR relied on a mix of 60 forward primers for TCR Vbeta segments and 13 reverse primers for TCR Jbeta segments. TCRdb limited this immuneACCESS table to in-frame rearrangements with V and J called. A share of clones is missing; checked studies link under half to unresolved V genes, and the rest is unexplained. In this sample the table shows 100,000 to 150,000 clones, about 78% of which occur a single time. Of the sample, approximately 1.5% is held by the ten largest clones. Source material: PBMCs. The receptors shown here come from a female donor in good health and CMV-seronegative.

This sequence joins TRBV20-1 and TRBJ2-5; D is undetermined. Gene TRBJ2-7 matches the end of the DNA better, so the J call may be wrong. The CDR3 runs to 11 residues. Germline V CDR1 and CDR2: DFQATT, SNEGSKA (reference sequence). CDR3 in DNA: TGCAGCTCGGGTGAAGTCACCGAGCAGTACTTC. Its protein is CSSGEVTEQYF.

The chain joins TRBV5-1 to TRBJ2-5; weak D call: TRBD1 (5 bases). The J call is uncertain, as TRBJ2-7 better fits the DNA end. CDR1 is SGHRS and CDR2 is YFSETQ in the germline V gene. The CDR3 extends over 12 amino acids. CDR3 sequence: CASSLEGYEQYF. The CDR3 DNA sequence: TGCGCCAGCAGCTTGGAGGGGTACGAGCAGTACTTC.

V usage is TRBV7-2 and J usage is TRBJ2-7; 7 bases map to TRBD1. V lost 5 bases, J lost 2 bases, and 9 bases stayed unmatched. The CDR3 is 15 residues long. Germline CDR1 is SGHTA and CDR2 is FQGNSA. CDR3 sequence: CASSDWGTGAYEQYF. The CDR3 bases are TGTGCCAGCAGCGACTGGGGTACAGGGGCCTACGAGCAGTACTTC. The variable domain in full, with the rest retrieved from reference TRBV7-2 and TRBJ2-7, is GAGVSQSPSNKVTEKGKDVELRCDPISGHTALYWYRQSLGQGLEFLIYFQGNSAPDKSGLPSDRFSAERTGGSVSTLTIQRTQQEDSAVYLCASSDWGTGAYEQYFGPGTRLTVT.

This clone was recorded only once. The rearrangement joins TRBV29-1 to TRBJ2-6; 7 nucleotides agree with TRBD1. The CDR3 extends over 15 amino acids. Germline assignment: CDR1 SQVTM and CDR2 ANQGSEA. V lost 4 bases, J lost 0 bases, and 3 bases stayed unmatched. CDR3 sequence (DNA): TGCAGCGTTGTACAGGGGAACTCTGGGGCCAACGTCCTGACTTTC. It codes for CSVVQGNSGANVLTF.

V gene TRBV28 combines with J gene TRBJ1-1; a weak D match, TRBD1 (6 bases). The CDR3 has 15 amino acids. The V end was cut by 3 bases, the J end by 5 bases, with 16 bases between. Germline CDR1 and CDR2: MDHEN and SYDVKM. The CDR3 bases are TGTGCCAGCAGTTTGGCAGGGGACCTACGGACTGAAGCTTTCTTT. Translating gives CASSLAGDLRTEAFF.

This chain connects TRBV7-2 to TRBJ2-2, with 8 positions matching TRBD1. CDR1 and CDR2 from the germline V gene are SGHTA and FQGNSA. The CDR3 totals 17 residues. Germline trimming cut 1 base from V and 3 bases from J; bases unmatched to any gene: 7. This CDR3 reads CASSLEQGAVHTGELFF. CDR3 bases: TGTGCCAGCAGCTTAGAGCAGGGGGCGGTTCACACCGGGGAGCTGTTTTTT.

V gene TRBV11-2 combines with J gene TRBJ2-7, with D maybe TRBD1 (7 bases). V lost 5 bases, J lost 3 bases, and 20 bases lay in between. The CDR3 spans 16 residues. Germline V gene data show CDR1 as SGHAT and CDR2 as FQNNGV. The CDR3 spells CASSPRGLASVYEQYF. In nucleotides, the CDR3 is TGTGCCAGCAGCCCTAGGGGGCTAGCGAGCGTCTACGAGCAGTACTTC.

The J gene is TRBJ2-7, the V gene TRBV11-2, with TRBD2 matching 11 bases. CDR3 size: 14 residues. Germline assignment: CDR1 SGHAT and CDR2 FQNNGV. With 1 base clipped from V and 4 bases from J, the junction kept 0 bases outside the gene matches. CDR3: CASSLGLAGYEQYF. CDR3 coding DNA: TGTGCCAGCAGCTTAGGACTAGCGGGGTACGAGCAGTACTTC.

This clone was recorded only once. V and J are TRBV7-9 and TRBJ2-2; D gene ambiguous. Trimming left V 2 bases short and J 5 bases short, with 6 bases between. The CDR3 totals 13 residues. Germline loops: CDR1 SEHNR, CDR2 FQNEAQ (reference sequence). The CDR3: CASSLISTGELFF. In DNA, the CDR3 is TGTGCCAGCAGCTTAATCTCGACCGGGGAGCTGTTTTTT.

The V gene is TRBV27, the J gene TRBJ1-1; D perhaps matches TRBD1 (6 bases). Germline CDR1 and CDR2: MNHEY and SMNVEV (reference sequence). The ends were cut back, 6 bases at V and 5 bases at J, with 16 bases in the middle. The CDR3 is 14 residues long. The CDR3 reads CASSPRTDWTEAFF. CDR3 DNA sequence: TGTGCCAGCAGCCCTCGGACAGACTGGACTGAAGCTTTCTTT.

This CDR3 is CASSPGQVSDGYTF. The CDR3 nucleotides read TGTGCCAGCAGCCCCGGACAGGTTTCGGATGGCTACACCTTC. The chain recombines TRBV7-9 with TRBJ1-2, with TRBD1 matching 7 bases. CDR1 and CDR2 (germline): SEHNR, FQNEAQ (reference sequence). Trimming removed 5 bases from V and 6 bases from J; junction bases left unmatched: 9. The CDR3 sequence is 14 residues long.

The J gene is TRBJ1-2, the V gene TRBV4-1; 9 bases match TRBD1. Germline V gene sequence: CDR1 MGHRA, CDR2 YSYEKL. V lost 1 base, J lost 6 bases, and 6 bases stayed unmatched. The CDR3 extends over 15 amino acids. The CDR3 here is CASSQAMDRGNGYTF. The DNA for the CDR3 is TGCGCCAGCAGCCAAGCTATGGACAGGGGTAATGGCTACACCTTC.

The chain employs TRBV4-3 and TRBJ2-2; 9 nucleotides line up with TRBD1. J gave up 1 base and V 0 bases, and 0 bases lay outside the gene matches. Germline-derived CDR1 and CDR2 are LGHNA and YSLEER. The CDR3 totals 16 residues. In nucleotides, the CDR3 is TGCGCCAGCAGCCAAGAGGACAGGGGGAACACCGGGGAGCTGTTTTTT. Translating it yields CASSQEDRGNTGELFF.

The chain employs TRBV5-6 and TRBJ1-5; tentative D call: TRBD1 (5 bases). Trimming stripped 0 bases from V and 4 bases from J, with 11 bases between. CDR1 and CDR2 (germline): SGHDT, YYEEEE. CDR3 size: 15 residues. The CDR3 coding sequence is TGTGCCAGCAGCTTGGGTTGGGGGGGGAATCAGCCCCAGCATTTT. This encodes CASSLGWGGNQPQHF.

This sequence joins TRBV27 and TRBJ1-1, with 7 bases lining up with TRBD1. Germline V CDR1 and CDR2: MNHEY, SMNVEV (reference sequence). Trimming removed 6 bases from V and 4 bases from J; junction bases left unmatched: 14. The CDR3 loop spans 16 amino acids. This CDR3 is CASSTLRRQGSTEAFF. For the CDR3, the DNA is TGTGCCAGCAGCACCCTAAGGAGACAGGGATCCACTGAAGCTTTCTTT.

This chain uses TRBV7-3 with TRBJ1-2; D is unclear. Per germline, CDR1 SGHTA and CDR2 FQGTGA. Trimming pared 3 bases from V and 6 bases from J, leaving 11 bases between. This CDR3 has 13 residues. In DNA, the CDR3 is TGTGCCAGCAGCTTCACGGTCGGGGATGGCTACACCTTC. It is translated as CASSFTVGDGYTF.

The rearrangement uses TRBV28 and TRBJ1-2; D ambiguous. CDR3 length: 14 amino acids. In germline, CDR1 is MDHEN, CDR2 SYDVKM. Trimming took 1 base from V and 2 from J, leaving 8 bases between them. The CDR3 coding sequence is TGTGCCAGCAGTTTATATCGGGTGAACTATGGCTACACCTTC. Its translation is CASSLYRVNYGYTF.

The gene calls are TRBV5-6 and TRBJ2-3; D possibly corresponds to TRBD2 (5 bases). Looked up from germline, CDR1 is SGHDT and CDR2 is YYEEEE. CDR3 size: 12 residues. V lost 4 bases and J lost 3, with 6 bases in between. The CDR3 nucleotides read TGTGCCAGCAGCGAGGGAACAGATACGCAGTATTTT. It specifies CASSEGTDTQYF.